This T cell receptor (beta chain) was profiled in a study of CD8 T cells in ankylosing spondylitis. This clonotype was observed many times. Its antigen is unknown. Study-wide results and limits: Ankylosing spondylitis blood seemed to carry a telltale TCR beta motif made of about 8 highly homologous variants. Some of these motif variants have turned up before, in reports on reactive arthritis synovial fluid and blood.

Germline CDR1 and CDR2: LGHNA and YNFKEQ. The germline V and J ends were trimmed by 4 bases and 6 bases, with 13 bases remaining between them. The CDR3 consists of 13 residues. The authors made TCR beta libraries by quantitative 5'-RACE with molecular barcodes. TCRdb fed the 5' RACE reads into MiXCR, producing one record per CDR3 protein. The sample includes approximately 300,000 distinct CDR3 sequences, approximately 8% of them seen just once. The receptor comes from a male donor with ankylosing spondylitis. The sequenced material came from blood, either unsorted or a sorted T cell fraction (not recorded which). The chain has TRBV4-2 and TRBJ2-7, with D uncertain. The CDR3 DNA is TGTGCCAGCAGCCCCGGTGTCTGGGGCGAGCAGTACTTC. Translated: CASSPGVWGEQYF.